This T cell receptor beta chain was documented in a study of T-cell reconstitution after alpha-beta-depleted transplantation in children. As concerns this clonotype: No antigen is known for it.

Study-wide results and caveats: Several hundred graft clones that had expanded were reportedly the source of alpha-beta T cells about two months after transplant. Newly produced T cells mostly accounted for T-cell counts and diversity one year post-transplant. From surviving recipient T cells and thymic progenitors came the high day-60 TCRbeta diversity observed in some patients.

The CDR3 runs to 14 residues. The germline V gene has CDR1 SGHTA and CDR2 FQGNSA. J lost 9 bases, V lost 3 bases, and 5 bases had no gene match. A TCRbeta library incorporating unique molecular identifiers was prepared. One entry per CDR3 protein results from TCRdb running MiXCR on the PCR reads. The sample comprises about 980,000 distinct CDR3 sequences, about 29% of which are singletons, and 25% to 35% rests with the top ten. This receptor was taken from a boy under two years old who had a stem cell transplant for SCID, so the T cells may come from the graft donor. The V call is TRBV7-2, the J call TRBJ2-1; TRBD1 matches 10 bases. Sequences were derived from PBMCs, mostly from graft donor cells, sampled 360 days after TCRalphabeta/CD19-depleted stem cell transplant. The CDR3 nucleotides are TGTGCCAGCAGCTTCTTATGGACAGGGGGTGAGCAGTTCTTC. Translated, it gives CASSFLWTGGEQFF.